These 18 T cell receptor beta chains came from one sample sequenced in a study of blood T cell repertoires in COVID-19. Using immunoSEQ multiplex PCR, the repertoire was profiled, and TCRdb retains in-frame clones only, with some absent. Of 350,000 to 400,000 clones in the sample, about nine tenths are singletons; the top ten hold about 1.7%. The sample comprised PBMCs or T cells enriched from blood (not recorded which). Every receptor here comes from a young woman who had recovered from COVID-19.

The chain employs TRBV7-6 and TRBJ2-2, with 11 nucleotides matching TRBD2. Losses at the gene ends were 2 bases for V and 6 bases for J; bases not matched to a gene: 5. Looked up from germline, CDR1 is SGHVS and CDR2 is FNYEAQ. This CDR3 has 16 residues. The CDR3 region is CASSLQTSGVPGELFF. DNA of the CDR3: TGTGCCAGCAGCTTACAGACTAGCGGGGTACCCGGGGAGCTGTTTTTT.

The chain has TRBV7-2 and TRBJ2-1; TRBD1 might be the D (6 bases). Germline CDR1 SGHTA, CDR2 FQGNSA. CDR3 length: 15 residues. Trimming stripped 1 base from V and 0 bases from J, with 7 bases between. For the CDR3, the DNA is TGTGCCAGCAGCTTAGGGACAGCCTCCTACAATGAGCAGTTCTTC. The encoded protein is CASSLGTASYNEQFF.

The chain links TRBV2 to TRBJ1-4; D unresolved. With 5 bases removed from V and 0 bases from J, the gap between germline ends came to 10 bases. Germline assignment: CDR1 SNHLY and CDR2 FYNNEI. The CDR3 runs to 15 residues. Written as DNA, the CDR3 is TGTGCCAGCAGTTCACAGAGTGCAACTAATGAAAAACTGTTTTTT. Translated: CASSSQSATNEKLFF.

The gene calls are TRBV6-5 and TRBJ1-2, with D possibly being TRBD1 (6 bases). V was clipped by 6 bases and J by 2 bases, with 10 bases between them. The CDR3 is 13 residues long. Per the germline V gene, CDR1 is MNHEY and CDR2 is SVGAGI. The CDR3 protein is CASRRQENYGYTF. In DNA, the CDR3 is TGTGCCAGCAGACGACAGGAGAACTATGGCTACACCTTC.

The chain is built from TRBV6-2 or TRBV6-3 and TRBJ2-3; the D gene is possibly TRBD2 (6 bases). CDR3 length equals 16 residues. The germline V gene has CDR1 MNHEY and CDR2 SVGEGT. Trimming shortened V by 4 bases and J by 5 bases, and 19 bases separated the two germline ends. In DNA form, the CDR3 reads TGTGCCAGCAGTTTCCTGAGGCGGGGCCCCGGAGATACGCAGTATTTT. Protein: CASSFLRRGPGDTQYF.

This chain links TRBV14 with TRBJ2-3; 11 nucleotides agree with TRBD2. CDR1 and CDR2 from the germline V gene are SGHDN and FVKESK. V lost 0 bases, J lost 2 bases, and 7 bases stayed unmatched. The CDR3 loop spans 18 amino acids. The CDR3 nucleotides are TGTGCCAGCAGCCAAGACGCCACTAGCGGGGGCCTCACAGATACGCAGTATTTT. Translation gives CASSQDATSGGLTDTQYF.

The CDR3 DNA reads as TGTGCCAGCACTAGGGACAGGGGATCCTACGAGCAGTACTTC. The encoded protein is CASTRDRGSYEQYF. The rearrangement links TRBV2 to TRBJ2-7, with TRBD1 matching over 10 bases. Looked up from germline, CDR1 is SNHLY and CDR2 is FYNNEI. V lost 7 bases, J lost 1 base, and 4 bases stayed unmatched. This CDR3 has 14 residues.

The chain joins TRBV21-1 to TRBJ2-1; the D call of TRBD2 is as the table states it, not checked on the DNA. TRBV21-1 is a pseudogene locus. The CDR3 spans 17 residues. The CDR3 DNA reads as TGTGCCAGCAGCAAAGGGAATATGAGGGATGAATACAATGAGCAGTTCTTC. The encoded protein is CASSKGNMRDEYNEQFF.

The genes are TRBV9 and TRBJ1-3; TRBD1 aligns across 9 bases. This CDR3 spans 15 amino acids. The germline gives CDR1 SGDLS, CDR2 YYNGEE. V was clipped by 3 bases and J by 3 bases; unmatched bases: 4. The CDR3 is CASSAQGASGNTIYF. CDR3 nucleotides: TGTGCCAGCAGCGCACAGGGGGCAAGTGGAAACACCATATATTTT.

The CDR3 DNA reads as TGTGCCACCAGTGGGATCCCTAGCAATGAGCAGTTCTTC. Its protein product is CATSGIPSNEQFF. The chain carries TRBV24-1 and TRBJ2-1, with D unclear. V lost 5 bases and J 6 bases, leaving 10 bases between the germline ends. Per germline, CDR1 KGHDR and CDR2 SFDVKD. The CDR3 is 13 residues long.

The chain couples TRBV2 to TRBJ2-1, with TRBD2 matching over 7 bases. V lost 0 bases, J lost 0 bases, and 11 bases stayed unmatched. From germline, CDR1 is SNHLY and CDR2 FYNNEI. This CDR3 comprises 19 residues. The DNA for the CDR3 is TGTGCCAGCAGTGAAGCGCCCCCGGGACTAACCCACTCCTACAATGAGCAGTTCTTC. Translation gives CASSEAPPGLTHSYNEQFF.

The chain employs TRBV2 and TRBJ1-2, with D tentatively TRBD1 (5 bases). The V end lost 5 bases, the J end lost 6 bases, and 10 bases lay between the germline ends. This CDR3 has 12 amino acids. Germline CDR1 SNHLY, CDR2 FYNNEI. In nucleotides, the CDR3 is TGTGCCAGCAGTCAGGGTCTCGATGGCTACACCTTC. This gives the protein CASSQGLDGYTF.

The rearrangement uses TRBV10-3 and TRBJ2-7; the D is unclear. V was clipped by 3 bases and J by 1 base, with 7 bases between them. Germline CDR1 and CDR2: ENHRY and SYGVKD. The CDR3 runs to 13 residues. The CDR3 DNA follows: TGTGCCATCAGTGAAGTAGCTTCCTACGAGCAGTACTTC. It yields the protein CAISEVASYEQYF.

On this clone: A read error may explain this, as a much larger clone is one base away. The same CDR3 can be traced to other DNA sequences in this sample. This rearrangement joins TRBV4-1 to TRBJ1-1, with a tentative D call TRBD1 (6 bases). The CDR3 totals 14 residues. V was shortened by 3 bases and J by 4 bases, with 12 bases between the two germline ends. Germline lookup yields CDR1 MGHRA and CDR2 YSYEKL. The DNA of the CDR3 is TGCGCCAGCAGCCATTCACAGGGCTTCACTGAAGCTTTCTTT. Translated: CASSHSQGFTEAFF.

About this clone itself: The germline gene is not matched at one end of the junction; a read error may be the cause. This CDR3 is CTTSKIGTGFYEQYF. The CDR3 DNA follows: TGTACCACCAGCAAAATCGGGACAGGTTTCTACGAGCAGTACTTC. V and J are TRBV15 and TRBJ2-7, with 8 nucleotides matching TRBD1. CDR3 length equals 15 residues. The germline gives CDR1 LNHNV, CDR2 YYDKDF (reference sequence).

V is TRBV6-5 and J is TRBJ2-5, with a possible D match to TRBD2 (5 bases). Trimming removed 4 bases at V and 4 bases at J, with 16 bases between. The CDR3 length is 15 residues. Germline V CDR1 and CDR2: MNHEY, SVGAGI. CDR3 loop: CASSSGSVSRETQYF. CDR3 in DNA: TGTGCCAGCAGTTCTGGGAGTGTTAGTAGAGAGACCCAGTACTTC.

The rearrangement joins TRBV3-1 (or the pseudogene TRBV3-2) to TRBJ2-5; 8 nucleotides agree with TRBD2. V lost 4 bases and J lost 5; bases outside the gene matches: 6. The CDR3 sequence is 14 residues long. CDR1 and CDR2 (germline): LGHDT, YNNKEL (reference sequence). In nucleotides, the CDR3 is TGTGCCAGCAGCCCAAGGACTAGCCGGGAGACCCAGTACTTC. Translating it yields CASSPRTSRETQYF.

The chain is built from TRBV7-6 and TRBJ1-2, with 7 bases fitting TRBD1. The CDR3 totals 15 residues. The germline V gene has CDR1 SGHVS and CDR2 FNYEAQ. V gave up 0 bases and J gave up 8 bases; unmatched junction bases: 9. CDR3 residues: CASSLAGQRGRGYTF. CDR3 DNA sequence: TGTGCCAGCAGCTTAGCGGGACAGAGAGGTCGGGGCTACACCTTC.